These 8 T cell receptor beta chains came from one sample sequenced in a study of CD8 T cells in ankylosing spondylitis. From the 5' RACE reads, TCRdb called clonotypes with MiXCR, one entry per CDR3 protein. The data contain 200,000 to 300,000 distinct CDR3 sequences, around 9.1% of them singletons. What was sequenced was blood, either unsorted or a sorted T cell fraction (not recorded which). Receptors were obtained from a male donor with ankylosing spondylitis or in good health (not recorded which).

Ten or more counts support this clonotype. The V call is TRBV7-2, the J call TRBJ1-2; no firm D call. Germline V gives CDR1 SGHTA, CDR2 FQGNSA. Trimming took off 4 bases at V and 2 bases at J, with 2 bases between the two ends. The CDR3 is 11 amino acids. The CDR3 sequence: CASSSNYGYTF. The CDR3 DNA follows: TGTGCCAGCAGCTCGAACTATGGCTACACCTTC.

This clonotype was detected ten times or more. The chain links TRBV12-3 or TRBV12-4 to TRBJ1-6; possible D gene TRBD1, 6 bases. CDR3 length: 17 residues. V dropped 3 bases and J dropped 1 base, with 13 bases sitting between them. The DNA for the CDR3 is TGTGCCAGCAGTTTTTTAGGGGGGTCATCCTATAATTCACCCCTCCACTTT. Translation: CASSFLGGSSYNSPLHF.

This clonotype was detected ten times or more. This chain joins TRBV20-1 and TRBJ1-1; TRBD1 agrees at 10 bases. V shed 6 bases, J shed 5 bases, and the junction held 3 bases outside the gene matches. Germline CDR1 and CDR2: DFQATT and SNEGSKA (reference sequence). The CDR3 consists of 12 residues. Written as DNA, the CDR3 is TGCAGTGCCGGGACAGGGGTGACTGAAGCTTTCTTT. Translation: CSAGTGVTEAFF.

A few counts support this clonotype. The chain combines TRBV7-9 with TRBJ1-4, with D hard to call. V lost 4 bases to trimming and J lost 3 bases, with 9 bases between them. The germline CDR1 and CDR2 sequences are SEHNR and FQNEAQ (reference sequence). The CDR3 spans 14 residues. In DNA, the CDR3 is TGTGCCAGCAGCTATGACTATCCTAATGAAAAACTGTTTTTT. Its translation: CASSYDYPNEKLFF. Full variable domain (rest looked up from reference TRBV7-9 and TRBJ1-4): DTGVSQNPRHKITKRGQNVTFRCDPISEHNRLYWYRQTLGQGPEFLTYFQNEAQLEKSRLLSDRFSAERPKGSFSTLEIQRTEQGDSAMYLCASSYDYPNEKLFFGSGTQLSVL.

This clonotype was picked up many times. The CDR3 is CASSPEADTQYF. In nucleotides, the CDR3 is TGTGCCAGCTCACCCGAGGCAGATACGCAGTATTTT. J is TRBJ2-3 and V is TRBV18; no definite D call. This CDR3 comprises 12 residues. Germline CDR1 KGHSH, CDR2 LQKENI. Trimming stripped 3 bases from V and 4 bases from J, with 5 bases between.

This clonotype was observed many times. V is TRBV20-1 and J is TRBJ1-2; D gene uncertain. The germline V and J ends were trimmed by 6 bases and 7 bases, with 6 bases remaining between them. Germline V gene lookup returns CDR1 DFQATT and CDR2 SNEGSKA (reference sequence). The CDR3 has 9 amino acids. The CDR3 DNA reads TGCAGTGCCACGGGTGGCTACACCTTC. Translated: CSATGGYTF.

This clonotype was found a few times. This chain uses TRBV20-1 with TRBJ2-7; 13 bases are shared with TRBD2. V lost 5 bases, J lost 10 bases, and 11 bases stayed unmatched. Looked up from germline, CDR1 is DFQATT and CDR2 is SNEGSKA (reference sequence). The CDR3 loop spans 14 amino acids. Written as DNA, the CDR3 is TGCAGTGCTCCTGCCCGGGGGACTAGCGGGGAACAGTACTTC. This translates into CSAPARGTSGEQYF.

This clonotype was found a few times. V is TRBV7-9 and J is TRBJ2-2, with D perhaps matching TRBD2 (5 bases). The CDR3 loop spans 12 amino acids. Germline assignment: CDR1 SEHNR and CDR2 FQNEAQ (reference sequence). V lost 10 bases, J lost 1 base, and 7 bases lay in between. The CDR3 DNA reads TGTGCCACCGGGGAGAACACCGGGGAGCTGTTTTTT. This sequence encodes CATGENTGELFF.